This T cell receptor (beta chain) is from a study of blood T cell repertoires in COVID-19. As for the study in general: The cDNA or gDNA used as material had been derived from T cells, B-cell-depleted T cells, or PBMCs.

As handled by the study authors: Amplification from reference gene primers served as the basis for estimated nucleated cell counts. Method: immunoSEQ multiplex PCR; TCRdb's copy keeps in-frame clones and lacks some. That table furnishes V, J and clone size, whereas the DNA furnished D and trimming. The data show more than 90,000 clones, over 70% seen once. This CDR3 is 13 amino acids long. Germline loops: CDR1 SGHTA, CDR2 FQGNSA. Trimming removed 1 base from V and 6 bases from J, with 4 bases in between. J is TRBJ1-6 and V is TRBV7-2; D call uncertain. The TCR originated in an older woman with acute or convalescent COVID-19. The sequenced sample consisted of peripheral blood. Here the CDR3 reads CASSLGANSPLHF. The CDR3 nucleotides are TGTGCCAGCAGCTTAGGGGCTAATTCACCCCTCCACTTT.